This T cell receptor (beta chain) was recorded in a study of T-cell reconstitution after alpha-beta-depleted transplantation in children. Germline V gives CDR1 KGHDR, CDR2 SFDVKD. There are 16 residues in the CDR3. Trimming pared 0 bases from V and 1 base from J, leaving 12 bases between. TCRbeta library preparation incorporated unique molecular identifiers. MiXCR, run by TCRdb on the PCR reads, gives a single entry per CDR3 protein. Here the sample spans approximately 490,000 distinct CDR3 sequences, 9.5% to 15% being singletons. The sample in question was PBMCs from the stem cell graft donor, obtained from the stem cell graft. The chain links TRBV24-1 to TRBJ2-7; D is perhaps TRBD1 (6 bases). The TCR sequence derives from a human donor who donated a stem cell graft to a child with combined immunodeficiency. The CDR3 nucleotides read TGTGCCACCAGTGATTTGCCCCGGGACAAGTCCTACGAGCAGTACTTC. Its protein product is CATSDLPRDKSYEQYF.